This T cell receptor (beta chain) was recovered during a study of multiple sclerosis patients with progressive multifocal leukoencephalopathy. Study-wide points: It is unclear whether the findings reflect JC virus infection or general immunocompromise. Most PML patients had lower entropy, suggesting less diverse TRB repertoires.

This clone was counted only a few times. The target antigen is unknown. J lost 0 bases, V lost 4 bases, and 8 bases had no gene match. The CDR3 loop spans 18 amino acids. Germline CDR1 is SEHNR and CDR2 is FQNEAQ (reference sequence). Here immunoSEQ multiplex PCR was the method, and the copy in TCRdb shows in-frame clones only, minus some. Here the sample spans tens of thousands of clones, roughly 91% being singletons. Time point described: more than five months of natalizumab therapy. At 6 months of natalizumab came T1, and at 12 months came T2. Sequencing used PBMCs, obtained from a patient treated with natalizumab. This sequence was found in a human donor with multiple sclerosis. The gene calls are TRBV7-9 and TRBJ2-1, with TRBD2 matching over 11 bases. The CDR3 DNA sequence: TGTGCCAGCAGCTCCGGGACTAGCGGTTATAACTCCTACAATGAGCAGTTCTTC. This codes for CASSSGTSGYNSYNEQFF.